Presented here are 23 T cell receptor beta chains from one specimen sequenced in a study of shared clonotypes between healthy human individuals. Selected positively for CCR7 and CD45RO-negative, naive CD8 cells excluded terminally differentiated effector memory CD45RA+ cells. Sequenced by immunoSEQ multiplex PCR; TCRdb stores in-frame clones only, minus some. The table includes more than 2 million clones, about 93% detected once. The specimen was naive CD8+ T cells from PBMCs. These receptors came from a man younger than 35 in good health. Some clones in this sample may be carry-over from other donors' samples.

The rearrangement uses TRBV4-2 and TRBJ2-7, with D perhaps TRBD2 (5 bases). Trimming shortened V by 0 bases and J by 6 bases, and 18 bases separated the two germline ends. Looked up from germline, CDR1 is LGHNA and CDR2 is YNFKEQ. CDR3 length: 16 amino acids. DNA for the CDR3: TGTGCCAGCAGCCAAGAGGCTGGACTCCAATGGGGCGAGCAGTACTTC. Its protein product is CASSQEAGLQWGEQYF.

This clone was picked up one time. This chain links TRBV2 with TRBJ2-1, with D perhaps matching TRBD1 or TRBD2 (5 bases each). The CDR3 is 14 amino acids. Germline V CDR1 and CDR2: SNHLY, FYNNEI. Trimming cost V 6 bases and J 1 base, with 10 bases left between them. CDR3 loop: CASSGAPSYNEQFF. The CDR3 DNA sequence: TGTGCCAGCAGCGGGGCGCCTTCCTACAATGAGCAGTTCTTC. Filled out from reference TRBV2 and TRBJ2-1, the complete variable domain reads EPEVTQTPSHQVTQMGQEVILRCVPISNHLYFYWYRQILGQKVEFLVSFYNNEISEKSEIFDDQFSVERPDGSNFTLKIRSTKLEDSAMYFCASSGAPSYNEQFFGPGTRLTVL.

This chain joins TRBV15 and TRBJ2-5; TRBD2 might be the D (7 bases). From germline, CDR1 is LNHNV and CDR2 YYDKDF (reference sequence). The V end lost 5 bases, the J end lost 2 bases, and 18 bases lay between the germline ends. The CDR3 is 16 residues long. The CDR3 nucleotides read TGTGCCACCAGCGGGGGGCGGGGGCGGCTTCAAGAGACCCAGTACTTC. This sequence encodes CATSGGRGRLQETQYF.

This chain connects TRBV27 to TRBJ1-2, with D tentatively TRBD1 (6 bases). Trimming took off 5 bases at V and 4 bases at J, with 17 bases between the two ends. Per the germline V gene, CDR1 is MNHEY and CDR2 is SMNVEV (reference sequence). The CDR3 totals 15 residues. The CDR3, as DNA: TGTGCCAGCAGTCAACGCGGACAGTCCCTCTATGGCTACACCTTC. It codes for CASSQRGQSLYGYTF.

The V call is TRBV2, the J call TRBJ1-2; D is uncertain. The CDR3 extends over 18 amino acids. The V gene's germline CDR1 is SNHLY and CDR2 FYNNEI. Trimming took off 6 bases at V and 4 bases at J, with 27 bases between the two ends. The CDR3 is CASREILPDTLGSYGYTF. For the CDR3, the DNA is TGTGCCAGCAGGGAGATCCTACCTGACACCCTCGGGAGCTATGGCTACACCTTC. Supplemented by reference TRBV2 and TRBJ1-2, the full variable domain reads EPEVTQTPSHQVTQMGQEVILRCVPISNHLYFYWYRQILGQKVEFLVSFYNNEISEKSEIFDDQFSVERPDGSNFTLKIRSTKLEDSAMYFCASREILPDTLGSYGYTFGSGTRLTVV.

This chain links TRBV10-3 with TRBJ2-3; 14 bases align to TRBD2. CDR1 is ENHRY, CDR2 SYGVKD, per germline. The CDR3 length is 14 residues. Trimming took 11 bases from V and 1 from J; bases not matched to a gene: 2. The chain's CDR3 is CASGLAGGTDTQYF. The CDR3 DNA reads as TGTGCCTCGGGACTAGCGGGAGGCACAGATACGCAGTATTTT.

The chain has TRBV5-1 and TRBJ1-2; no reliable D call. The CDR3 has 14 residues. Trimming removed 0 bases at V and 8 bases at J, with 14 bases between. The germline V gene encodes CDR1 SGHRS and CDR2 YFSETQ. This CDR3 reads CASSLVSRQEGYTF. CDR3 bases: TGCGCCAGCAGCTTGGTTTCACGTCAGGAGGGCTACACCTTC.

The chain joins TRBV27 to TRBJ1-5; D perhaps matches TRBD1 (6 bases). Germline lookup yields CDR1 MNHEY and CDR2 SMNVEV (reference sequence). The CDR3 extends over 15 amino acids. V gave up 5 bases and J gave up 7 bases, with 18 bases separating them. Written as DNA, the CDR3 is TGTGCCAGCAGTCAAGTCTCTGGGGGCCACCAGCCCCAGCATTTT. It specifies CASSQVSGGHQPQHF.

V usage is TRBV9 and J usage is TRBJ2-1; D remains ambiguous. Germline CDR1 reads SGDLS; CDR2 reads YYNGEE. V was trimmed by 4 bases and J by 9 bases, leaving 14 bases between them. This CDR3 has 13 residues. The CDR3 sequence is CASSLGPYSEQFF. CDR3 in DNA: TGTGCCAGCAGCCTGGGCCCTTATAGTGAGCAGTTCTTC. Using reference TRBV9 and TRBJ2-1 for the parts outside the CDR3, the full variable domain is DSGVTQTPKHLITATGQRVTLRCSPRSGDLSVYWYQQSLDQGLQFLIQYYNGEERAKGNILERFSAQQFPDLHSELNLSSLELGDSALYFCASSLGPYSEQFFGPGTRLTVL.

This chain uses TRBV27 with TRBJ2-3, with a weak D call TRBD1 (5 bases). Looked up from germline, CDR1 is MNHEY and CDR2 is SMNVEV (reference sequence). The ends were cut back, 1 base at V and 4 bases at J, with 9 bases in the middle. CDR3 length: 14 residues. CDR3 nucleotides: TGTGCCAGCAGTTTATACCTCAGGGCAGATACGCAGTATTTT. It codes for CASSLYLRADTQYF.

This CDR3 is CASSPYRAGNTIYF. DNA for the CDR3: TGTGCCAGCAGCCCTTACAGGGCTGGAAACACCATATATTTT. The chain carries TRBV5-4 and TRBJ1-3, with a possible D match to TRBD1 (6 bases). Per germline, CDR1 SGHNT and CDR2 YYREEE (reference sequence). This CDR3 has 14 residues. V was cut by 4 bases and J by 2 bases, with 10 bases left in between.

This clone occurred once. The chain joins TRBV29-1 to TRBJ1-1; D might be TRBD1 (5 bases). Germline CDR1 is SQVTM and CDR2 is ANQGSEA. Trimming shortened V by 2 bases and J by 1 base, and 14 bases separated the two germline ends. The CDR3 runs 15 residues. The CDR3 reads CSVEPAGAPNTEAFF. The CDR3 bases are TGCAGCGTTGAACCCGCTGGGGCGCCGAACACTGAAGCTTTCTTT.

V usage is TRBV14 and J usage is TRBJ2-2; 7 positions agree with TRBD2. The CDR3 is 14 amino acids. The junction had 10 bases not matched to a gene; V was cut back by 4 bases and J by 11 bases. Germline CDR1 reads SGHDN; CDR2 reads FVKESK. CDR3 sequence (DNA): TGTGCCAGCAGCCTGGGGCTAGCGGCGGTCGAGCTGTTTTTT. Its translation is CASSLGLAAVELFF.

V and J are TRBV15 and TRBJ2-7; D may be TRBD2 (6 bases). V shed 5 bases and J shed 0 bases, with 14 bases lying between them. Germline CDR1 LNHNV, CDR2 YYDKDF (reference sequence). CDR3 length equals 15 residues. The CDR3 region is CATSARRGPSYEQYF. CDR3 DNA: TGTGCCACCAGCGCTAGGAGGGGCCCCTCCTACGAGCAGTACTTC.

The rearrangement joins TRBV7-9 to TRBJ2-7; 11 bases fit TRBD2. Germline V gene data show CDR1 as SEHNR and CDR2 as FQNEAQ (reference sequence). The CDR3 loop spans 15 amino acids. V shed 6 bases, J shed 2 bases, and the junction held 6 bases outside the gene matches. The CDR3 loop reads CASSSTGLAAYEQYF. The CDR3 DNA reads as TGTGCCAGCAGTTCGACGGGACTAGCGGCCTACGAGCAGTACTTC.

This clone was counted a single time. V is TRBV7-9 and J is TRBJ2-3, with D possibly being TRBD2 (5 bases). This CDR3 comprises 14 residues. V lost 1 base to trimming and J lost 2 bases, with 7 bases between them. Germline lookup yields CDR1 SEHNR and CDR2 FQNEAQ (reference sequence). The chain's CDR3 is CASSLVRDTDTQYF. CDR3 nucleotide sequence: TGTGCCAGCAGCTTAGTACGGGACACAGATACGCAGTATTTT.

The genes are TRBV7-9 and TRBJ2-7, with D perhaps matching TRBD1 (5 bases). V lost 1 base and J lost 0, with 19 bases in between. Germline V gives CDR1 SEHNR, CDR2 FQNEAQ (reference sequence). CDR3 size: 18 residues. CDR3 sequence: CASSLGGARSADSYEQYF. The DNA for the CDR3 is TGTGCCAGCAGCTTAGGTGGGGCCCGGAGCGCCGACTCCTACGAGCAGTACTTC.

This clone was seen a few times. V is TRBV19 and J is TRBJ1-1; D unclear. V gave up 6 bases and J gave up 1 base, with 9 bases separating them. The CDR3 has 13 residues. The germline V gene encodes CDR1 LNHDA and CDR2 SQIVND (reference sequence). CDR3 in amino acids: CASSLTANTEAFF. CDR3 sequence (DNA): TGTGCCAGTAGCCTTACAGCGAACACTGAAGCTTTCTTT.

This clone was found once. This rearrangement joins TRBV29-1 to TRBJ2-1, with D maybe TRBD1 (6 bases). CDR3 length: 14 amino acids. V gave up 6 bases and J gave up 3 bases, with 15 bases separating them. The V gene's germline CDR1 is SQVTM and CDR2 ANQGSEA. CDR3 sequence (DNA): TGCAGCGTCAACCTCGGGGACATCTACAATGAGCAGTTCTTC. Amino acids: CSVNLGDIYNEQFF.

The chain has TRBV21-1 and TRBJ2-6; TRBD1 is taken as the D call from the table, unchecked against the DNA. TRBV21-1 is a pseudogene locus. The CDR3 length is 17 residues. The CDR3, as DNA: TGTGCCAGCAGCAAAAGGGCTACAGGGCCTGGGGCCAACGTCCTGACTTTC. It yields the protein CASSKRATGPGANVLTF.

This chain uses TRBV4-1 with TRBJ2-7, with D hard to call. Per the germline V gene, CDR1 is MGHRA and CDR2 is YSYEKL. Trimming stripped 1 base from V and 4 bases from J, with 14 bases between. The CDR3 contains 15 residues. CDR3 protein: CASSQANRSPYEQYF. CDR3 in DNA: TGCGCCAGCAGCCAAGCTAACCGGAGCCCGTACGAGCAGTACTTC.

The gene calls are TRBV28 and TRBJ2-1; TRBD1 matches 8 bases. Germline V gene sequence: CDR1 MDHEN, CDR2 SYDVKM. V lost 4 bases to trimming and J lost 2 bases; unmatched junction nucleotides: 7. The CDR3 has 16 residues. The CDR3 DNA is TGTGCCAGCAGTTCGACAGGGGAAACCGCCTACAATGAGCAGTTCTTC. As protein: CASSSTGETAYNEQFF. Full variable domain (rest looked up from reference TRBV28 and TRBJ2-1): DVKVTQSSRYLVKRTGEKVFLECVQDMDHENMFWYRQDPGLGLRLIYFSYDVKMKEKGDIPEGYSVSREKKERFSLILESASTNQTSMYLCASSSTGETAYNEQFFGPGTRLTVL.

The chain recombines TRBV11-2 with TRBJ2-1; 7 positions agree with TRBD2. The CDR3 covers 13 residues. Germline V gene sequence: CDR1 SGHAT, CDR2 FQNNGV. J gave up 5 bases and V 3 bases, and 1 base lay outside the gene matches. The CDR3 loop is CASSFGTNNEQFF. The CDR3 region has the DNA TGTGCCAGCAGCTTCGGGACTAACAATGAGCAGTTCTTC.